This TCR beta chain comes out of a study of cytomegalovirus exposure and HLA in healthy donors. Overall study findings and caveats: TRBV6-2, TRBV6-3 and some other V segments were excluded as indistinguishable.

With regard to this clone: Its matching antigen is unknown.

At the time of sampling, donors were nominally healthy, though unrecorded immune exposures were likely. The PCR ran on 60 Vbeta and 13 Jbeta primers. This table comes from immunoSEQ multiplex PCR, and its TCRdb copy is limited to in-frame clones, with some not included. This sample has some 67,000 clones, with approximately 71% found just once. Germline values: CDR1 MNHEY, CDR2 SVGAGI. The CDR3 has 14 residues. With 0 bases clipped from V and 7 bases from J, the junction kept 2 bases outside the gene matches. Sample: PBMCs. The V gene is TRBV6-5, the J gene TRBJ2-7; 11 bases are a match to TRBD2. This clonotype originated in a man aged 55 to 70 in good health and CMV-seropositive. DNA for the CDR3: TGTGCCAGCAGTTACTCGCGACTAGCGGGGGAGCAGTACTTC. Protein: CASSYSRLAGEQYF.